The T cell receptor (beta chain) described here comes from a study of blood T cell repertoires in COVID-19. Across the whole study: In each case, the material was cDNA or gDNA derived from T cells, B-cell-depleted T cells, or PBMCs.

As originally analysed: Amplified reference gene primers provided the basis for estimating nucleated cell counts. The method was immunoSEQ multiplex PCR; TCRdb's version includes in-frame clones alone and lacks a portion of them. That table supplies the V and J calls and clone size; D and trimming were determined from the DNA. The profile shows some 290,000 clones, almost 90% of them singletons. Germline V lookup: CDR1 SGHKS, CDR2 YYEKEE (reference sequence). V lost 0 bases and J 1 base, leaving 4 bases between the germline ends. CDR3 length: 13 amino acids. Sample: peripheral blood. The rearrangement links TRBV5-5 to TRBJ1-1; D is ambiguous. The receptor was derived from a woman under 40 with COVID-19, enrolled during active disease. The CDR3 DNA reads TGTGCCAGCAGCTTGGAGCCGAACACTGAAGCTTTCTTT. It encodes CASSLEPNTEAFF.